What follows are 25 T cell receptor beta chains derived from one specimen sequenced in a study of CD8 T cells in ankylosing spondylitis. MiXCR, applied by TCRdb to the 5' RACE reads, yields one record per CDR3 protein. The sample holds under 300,000 distinct CDR3 sequences, about 10% seen once. Sequencing was done on a sample of blood, either unsorted or a sorted T cell fraction (not recorded which). These receptors came from a male donor with ankylosing spondylitis or in good health (not recorded which).

This clonotype turned up a few times. The rearrangement links TRBV7-2 to TRBJ2-5; D unresolved. V gave up 8 bases and J gave up 2 bases, with 15 bases separating them. The CDR3 consists of 14 residues. Looked up from germline, CDR1 is SGHTA and CDR2 is FQGNSA. CDR3 region: CASARPGSQETQYF. CDR3 sequence (DNA): TGTGCCAGCGCCCGCCCCGGCAGTCAAGAGACCCAGTACTTC. The full variable domain, completed using reference TRBV7-2 and TRBJ2-5, is GAGVSQSPSNKVTEKGKDVELRCDPISGHTALYWYRQSLGQGLEFLIYFQGNSAPDKSGLPSDRFSAERTGGSVSTLTIQRTQQEDSAVYLCASARPGSQETQYFGPGTRLLVL.

This clonotype was counted a few times. The chain combines TRBV6-1 with TRBJ1-5; the D gene is possibly TRBD1 (5 bases). This CDR3 comprises 11 residues. Trimming took 7 bases from V and 6 from J, leaving 7 bases between them. Germline CDR1 and CDR2: MNHNS and SASEGT. CDR3 in DNA: TGTGCCAGCATGGGACTTCAGCCCCAGCATTTT. Translated, it gives CASMGLQPQHF.

This clonotype was observed many times. V gene TRBV5-1 combines with J gene TRBJ1-2; 8 positions agree with TRBD1. Germline V gene lookup returns CDR1 SGHRS and CDR2 YFSETQ. With V trimmed by 0 bases and J by 6 bases, 4 bases remained unmatched. This CDR3 comprises 14 residues. The CDR3 DNA is TGCGCCAGCAGCTTGGCCTTGGGACAGGATGGCTACACCTTC. Its translation: CASSLALGQDGYTF.

This clonotype was recorded at least ten times. The genes are TRBV20-1 and TRBJ2-3; D not certain. From germline, CDR1 is DFQATT and CDR2 SNEGSKA (reference sequence). This CDR3 is 14 amino acids long. V shed 6 bases and J shed 4 bases, with 17 bases lying between them. The CDR3 reads CSALQPYNADTQYF. DNA of the CDR3: TGCAGTGCCCTGCAGCCCTATAACGCAGATACGCAGTATTTT.

This clonotype was recorded many times. The rearrangement links TRBV6-5 to TRBJ2-1; 8 bases line up with TRBD1. The ends lost 0 bases at V and 7 bases at J; junction bases unmatched: 8. This CDR3 is built from 16 residues. Germline CDR1 is MNHEY and CDR2 is SVGAGI. CDR3 region: CASSYSWQGAQNEQFF. The CDR3 coding sequence is TGTGCCAGCAGTTACTCTTGGCAGGGGGCGCAAAATGAGCAGTTCTTC.

The sample holds many counts of this clonotype. The chain joins TRBV5-1 to TRBJ2-2; D gene uncertain. Germline-derived CDR1 and CDR2 are SGHRS and YFSETQ. Trimming cost V 0 bases and J 1 base, with 4 bases left between them. The CDR3 runs to 14 residues. CDR3 sequence: CASSLGENTGELFF. In DNA form, the CDR3 reads TGCGCCAGCAGCTTGGGGGAGAACACCGGGGAGCTGTTTTTT.

The rearrangement uses TRBV2 and TRBJ2-4; D is perhaps TRBD1 (6 bases). V gave up 6 bases and J gave up 6 bases, with 12 bases separating them. CDR3 size: 13 residues. Germline values: CDR1 SNHLY, CDR2 FYNNEI. The CDR3 region has the DNA TGTGCCAGCAGGCCGTTACAGGGAAACATTCAGTACTTC. It translates to CASRPLQGNIQYF.

This clonotype has more than one count but fewer than ten. The chain links TRBV14 to TRBJ2-1; D is unclear. Germline values: CDR1 SGHDN, CDR2 FVKESK. This CDR3 is 15 amino acids long. V was cut by 4 bases and J by 0 bases, with 10 bases left in between. The CDR3 DNA reads as TGTGCCAGCAGCCTGACTCATAGCTCCTACAATGAGCAGTTCTTC. This translates into CASSLTHSSYNEQFF.

In its sample, this clonotype was seen once. This CDR3 is CASSSQRGSNEQFF. The CDR3 DNA reads TGTGCCAGCAGCTCCCAACGTGGGAGTAATGAGCAGTTCTTC. V and J are TRBV5-4 and TRBJ2-1, with D perhaps matching TRBD2 (5 bases). The CDR3 consists of 14 residues. Looked up from germline, CDR1 is SGHNT and CDR2 is YYREEE (reference sequence). Trimming took 3 bases from V and 7 from J, leaving 14 bases between them.

This clonotype was picked up many times. The chain links TRBV4-1 to TRBJ1-3, with D tentatively TRBD1 (5 bases). CDR3 length: 16 amino acids. V was shortened by 1 base and J by 5 bases, with 15 bases between the two germline ends. Per germline, CDR1 MGHRA and CDR2 YSYEKL. Here the CDR3 reads CASSQGVGEWRNTIYF. Written as DNA, the CDR3 is TGCGCCAGCAGCCAAGGAGTAGGGGAATGGAGAAACACCATATATTTT.

This clonotype was observed a handful of times. The chain recombines TRBV5-1 with TRBJ2-1, with 8 bases identical to TRBD2. Unmatched junction bases numbered 8, after V lost 4 bases and J lost 5 bases. The germline CDR1 and CDR2 sequences are SGHRS and YFSETQ. The CDR3 is 15 amino acids. CDR3 loop: CASSALAGGDNEQFF. The CDR3 region has the DNA TGCGCCAGCAGCGCCTTGGCGGGGGGCGACAATGAGCAGTTCTTC.

Many counts were recorded for this clonotype. The chain links TRBV19 to TRBJ1-4; tentatively, D is TRBD1 (5 bases). Trimming took off 3 bases at V and 4 bases at J, with 12 bases between the two ends. CDR3 size: 15 residues. From germline, CDR1 is LNHDA and CDR2 SQIVND (reference sequence). CDR3 sequence reads: CASSIAGSGNEKLFF. CDR3 coding DNA: TGTGCCAGTAGTATCGCAGGGTCGGGTAATGAAAAACTGTTTTTT.

This clonotype was counted ten times or more. CDR3 region: CATSRNSGTEAFF. DNA of the CDR3: TGTGCCACCAGCAGAAATTCCGGGACTGAAGCTTTCTTT. The V and J genes are TRBV15 and TRBJ1-1; D ambiguous. CDR3 size: 13 residues. Trimming removed 2 bases from V and 5 bases from J, with 9 bases in between. Germline CDR1 and CDR2: LNHNV and YYDKDF (reference sequence).

The chain couples TRBV7-9 to TRBJ1-5, with 7 bases fitting TRBD1. Looked up from germline, CDR1 is SEHNR and CDR2 is FQNEAQ (reference sequence). CDR3 size: 16 residues. J was trimmed by 6 bases and V by 5 bases; bases with no gene match: 13. The CDR3 DNA reads TGTGCCAGCAGCCCAGGAGTGGCAGGGGGGTTTCAGCCCCAGCATTTT. It encodes CASSPGVAGGFQPQHF.

This sequence joins TRBV12-3 or TRBV12-4 and TRBJ2-3; D is unresolved. The CDR3 consists of 14 residues. Trimming took 0 bases from V and 2 from J, leaving 6 bases between them. The CDR3 here is CASSLAGYTDTQYF. The CDR3 bases are TGTGCCAGCAGTTTAGCAGGTTACACAGATACGCAGTATTTT.

This clonotype occurred a few times. The V and J genes are TRBV5-1 and TRBJ2-3, with D perhaps TRBD2 (6 bases). Per the germline V gene, CDR1 is SGHRS and CDR2 is YFSETQ. With 4 bases removed from V and 5 bases from J, the gap between germline ends came to 11 bases. This CDR3 has 13 residues. CDR3 nucleotides: TGCGCCAGCAGCCCTCGGGGAGGAGATACGCAGTATTTT. Its protein is CASSPRGGDTQYF.

This clonotype showed up many times. The rearrangement uses TRBV12-3 or TRBV12-4 and TRBJ1-2; D is perhaps TRBD1 (6 bases). Between the trimmed V and J ends, which lost 4 bases and 4 bases, there was a span of 10 bases. The CDR3 has 13 amino acids. The CDR3 here is CASSSGAVYGYTF. Written as DNA, the CDR3 is TGTGCCAGCAGTTCGGGGGCTGTCTATGGCTACACCTTC.

The sample holds many counts of this clonotype. This chain uses TRBV5-1 with TRBJ1-5; D uncertain. The length of the CDR3 is 14 residues. Germline CDR1 SGHRS, CDR2 YFSETQ. The V end was cut by 5 bases, the J end by 5 bases, with 14 bases between. The CDR3, as DNA: TGCGCCAGCAGGAGGGAAGGAGAAGATCAGCCCCAGCATTTT. It codes for CASRREGEDQPQHF.

Concerning this clonotype itself: A much larger clone lies one base from this, so it may be a read error. The gene calls are TRBV25-1 and TRBJ2-3; D is ambiguous. Per germline, CDR1 MGHDK and CDR2 SYGVNS. The CDR3 is made up of 14 amino acids. CDR3 DNA sequence: TGTACCAGCTCACACCTTTTGACGCCAGATACGCAGTATTTT. This encodes CTSSHLLTPDTQYF.

The chain recombines TRBV4-2 with TRBJ1-1; 11 positions match TRBD1. The J segment lost 1 base and the V segment lost 8 bases, leaving 9 bases of the junction unmatched. CDR3 length equals 16 residues. The germline gives CDR1 LGHNA, CDR2 YNFKEQ. Here the CDR3 reads CASRPPGQGENTEAFF. In nucleotides, the CDR3 is TGTGCCAGCCGCCCCCCGGGACAGGGGGAGAACACTGAAGCTTTCTTT.

This clonotype was observed at least ten times. The CDR3 region is CSARDRGRPLGYTF. As DNA, the CDR3 is TGCAGTGCTAGAGATCGTGGCAGGCCCCTTGGCTACACCTTC. The J gene is TRBJ1-2, the V gene TRBV20-1; D remains ambiguous. CDR1 and CDR2 (germline): DFQATT, SNEGSKA (reference sequence). V was shortened by 0 bases and J by 7 bases, with 15 bases between the two germline ends. The CDR3 loop spans 14 amino acids.

In its sample, this clonotype was seen a few times. The gene calls are TRBV2 and TRBJ2-1, with D possibly matching TRBD2 (6 bases). CDR1 is SNHLY and CDR2 is FYNNEI in the germline V gene. The CDR3 extends over 13 amino acids. V lost 6 bases and J lost 7, with 13 bases in between. Written as DNA, the CDR3 is TGTGCCAGCAGGGAGGGGCGTTGGAATGAGCAGTTCTTC. This encodes CASREGRWNEQFF.

Only a few counts were recorded for this clonotype. The chain has TRBV30 and TRBJ1-5; D ambiguous. Looked up from germline, CDR1 is GTSNPN and CDR2 is SVGIG (reference sequence). Trimming took 0 bases from V and 0 from J, leaving 6 bases between them. CDR3 length: 14 residues. The CDR3 sequence: CAWSVSHSNQPQHF. For the CDR3, the DNA is TGTGCCTGGAGTGTTTCGCATAGCAATCAGCCCCAGCATTTT.

This clonotype was seen ten or more times. The chain couples TRBV20-1 to TRBJ1-2, with TRBD1 matching over 9 bases. The J segment lost 6 bases and the V segment lost 0 bases, leaving 8 bases of the junction unmatched. Germline CDR1 DFQATT, CDR2 SNEGSKA (reference sequence). The CDR3 is made up of 15 amino acids. The CDR3 loop is CSARDSTGGVDGYTF. The CDR3 bases are TGCAGTGCTAGAGATTCGACAGGGGGAGTTGATGGCTACACCTTC.

This clonotype was detected many times. The chain links TRBV3-1 to TRBJ2-1; 9 positions agree with TRBD2. Per the germline V gene, CDR1 is LGHDT and CDR2 is YNNKEL (reference sequence). The CDR3 is made up of 17 amino acids. With 0 bases clipped from V and 6 bases from J, the junction kept 9 bases outside the gene matches. Here the CDR3 reads CASSQDGRLAEINEQFF. CDR3 coding DNA: TGTGCCAGCAGCCAAGATGGCAGACTAGCGGAGATCAATGAGCAGTTCTTC.